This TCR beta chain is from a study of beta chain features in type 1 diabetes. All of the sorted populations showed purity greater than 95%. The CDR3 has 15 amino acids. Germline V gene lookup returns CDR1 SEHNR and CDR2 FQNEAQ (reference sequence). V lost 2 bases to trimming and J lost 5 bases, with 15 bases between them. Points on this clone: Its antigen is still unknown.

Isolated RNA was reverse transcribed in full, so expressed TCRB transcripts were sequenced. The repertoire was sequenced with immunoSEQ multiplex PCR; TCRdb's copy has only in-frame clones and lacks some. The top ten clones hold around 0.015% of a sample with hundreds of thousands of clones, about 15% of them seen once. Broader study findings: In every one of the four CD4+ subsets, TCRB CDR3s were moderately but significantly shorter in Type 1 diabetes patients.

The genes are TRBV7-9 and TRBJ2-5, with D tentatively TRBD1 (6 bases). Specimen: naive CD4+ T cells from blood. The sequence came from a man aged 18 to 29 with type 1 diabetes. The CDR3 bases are TGTGCCAGCAGCTTATCTCAGGGGCCAGGGGAGACCCAGTACTTC. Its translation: CASSLSQGPGETQYF.